This passage covers 32 T cell receptor beta chains from one sample sequenced in a study of blood T cell repertoires in COVID-19. Profiled with immunoSEQ multiplex PCR; TCRdb holds only in-frame clones, not every one. Of 300,000 to 350,000 clones in the sample, 85% to 90% were seen once. Sequences were obtained from peripheral blood. The origin of the receptors is a woman between 45 and 65 years old with COVID-19, enrolled during active disease.

V and J are TRBV4-1 and TRBJ2-7; 7 bases align to TRBD1. The junction had 9 bases not matched to a gene; V was cut back by 4 bases and J by 3 bases. This CDR3 spans 15 amino acids. The V gene's germline CDR1 is MGHRA and CDR2 YSYEKL. The CDR3 loop is CASSRGSTGIYEQYF. The CDR3 nucleotides are TGCGCCAGCAGCCGGGGATCGACAGGGATCTACGAGCAGTACTTC.

The chain recombines TRBV19 with TRBJ2-7, with D maybe TRBD1 (6 bases). V was pared by 3 bases and J by 1 base, with 13 bases between. Germline-derived CDR1 and CDR2 are LNHDA and SQIVND (reference sequence). The CDR3 runs 15 residues. The DNA for the CDR3 is TGTGCCAGTAGTATGGACAGAGTTTTTTCCTACGAGCAGTACTTC. Its protein is CASSMDRVFSYEQYF.

V gene TRBV19 combines with J gene TRBJ2-3; 7 bases agree with TRBD2. The CDR3 runs 13 residues. J was trimmed by 6 bases and V by 7 bases; bases with no gene match: 7. From germline, CDR1 is LNHDA and CDR2 SQIVND (reference sequence). CDR3 protein: CASTPGGVDTQYF. CDR3 nucleotides: TGTGCCAGTACCCCGGGGGGAGTGGATACGCAGTATTTT.

This chain joins TRBV4-1 and TRBJ2-1; 12 positions agree with TRBD2. The CDR3 consists of 15 residues. CDR1 MGHRA and CDR2 YSYEKL come from the germline V gene. Unmatched junction bases numbered 2, after V lost 5 bases and J lost 3 bases. The CDR3 region has the DNA TGCGCCAGCAGCTCGACTAGCGGGAGCTACAATGAGCAGTTCTTC. It encodes CASSSTSGSYNEQFF.

The CDR3 DNA sequence: TGTGCCAGCAGTTACTCGGGCACCTACGAGCAGTACTTC. The encoded protein is CASSYSGTYEQYF. The rearrangement uses TRBV6-6 and TRBJ2-7; the D is unclear. Per the germline V gene, CDR1 is MNHNY and CDR2 is SVGAGI (reference sequence). The CDR3 loop spans 13 amino acids. Between the trimmed V and J ends, which lost 0 bases and 2 bases, there was a span of 5 bases.

The chain links TRBV24-1 to TRBJ1-4; 8 bases line up with TRBD1. CDR1 and CDR2 from the germline V gene are KGHDR and SFDVKD. Trimming removed 7 bases from V and 5 bases from J; junction bases left unmatched: 2. This CDR3 is built from 13 residues. The CDR3 region has the DNA TGTGCCACCAGGGACAGGGACAATGAAAAACTGTTTTTT. Amino acids: CATRDRDNEKLFF.

V gene TRBV5-6 combines with J gene TRBJ2-2, with D uncertain. The CDR3 sequence is 14 residues long. The V end was cut by 0 bases, the J end by 2 bases, with 5 bases between. CDR1 SGHDT and CDR2 YYEEEE come from the germline V gene. The CDR3 bases are TGTGCCAGCAGCTTGGTCCATAACACCGGGGAGCTGTTTTTT. Residues: CASSLVHNTGELFF.

The CDR3 bases are TGTGCCAGCAGCTTAGGCGGGATCAATGAGCAGTTCTTC. Protein: CASSLGGINEQFF. The V and J genes are TRBV7-2 and TRBJ2-1; maybe TRBD2 (6 bases). Germline CDR1 is SGHTA and CDR2 is FQGNSA. V shed 1 base and J shed 6 bases, with 7 bases lying between them. The CDR3 totals 13 residues.

The CDR3 loop is CAISDRGFSYNEQFF. CDR3 nucleotide sequence: TGTGCCATCAGTGATAGGGGGTTCTCCTACAATGAGCAGTTCTTC. The gene calls are TRBV10-3 and TRBJ2-1; weak D call: TRBD1 (6 bases). V gave up 3 bases and J gave up 0 bases, with 9 bases separating them. CDR1 and CDR2 from the germline V gene are ENHRY and SYGVKD. The CDR3 covers 15 residues.

CDR3 sequence reads: CASSLRSGTRRKDEQFF. The CDR3 DNA reads as TGTGCCAGCAGCTTACGTAGCGGCACTCGAAGAAAAGATGAGCAGTTCTTC. V usage is TRBV7-9 and J usage is TRBJ2-1, with D possibly matching TRBD2 (6 bases). Germline CDR1 SEHNR, CDR2 FQNEAQ (reference sequence). Deletions cut 2 bases from V and 8 bases from J, with 22 bases between. CDR3 length: 17 residues. The full variable domain, its missing parts supplied by reference TRBV7-9 and TRBJ2-1, is DTGVSQNPRHKITKRGQNVTFRCDPISEHNRLYWYRQTLGQGPEFLTYFQNEAQLEKSRLLSDRFSAERPKGSFSTLEIQRTEQGDSAMYLCASSLRSGTRRKDEQFFGPGTRLTVL.

The rearrangement joins TRBV2 to TRBJ2-1, with D unresolved. V lost 1 base, J lost 6 bases, and 10 bases lay in between. The CDR3 sequence is 14 residues long. Germline V gene sequence: CDR1 SNHLY, CDR2 FYNNEI. CDR3 in amino acids: CASSEGKWSNEQFF. The CDR3 nucleotides read TGTGCCAGCAGTGAAGGGAAATGGAGCAATGAGCAGTTCTTC.

V gene TRBV29-1 combines with J gene TRBJ2-1; D is unresolved. The V and J ends lost 1 base and 0 bases respectively, with 13 bases between them. Germline CDR1 SQVTM, CDR2 ANQGSEA. The CDR3 extends over 16 amino acids. CDR3 residues: CSVEASSGSSYNEQFF. For the CDR3, the DNA is TGCAGCGTTGAAGCCTCTAGTGGCAGCTCCTACAATGAGCAGTTCTTC.

This clone was observed a single time. The CDR3 loop reads CASSVAVQGAKEKTEAFF. CDR3 sequence (DNA): TGTGCCAGCAGCGTAGCTGTCCAGGGGGCAAAGGAAAAGACTGAAGCTTTCTTT. The chain recombines TRBV9 with TRBJ1-1, with 8 bases that match TRBD1. Germline CDR1 reads SGDLS; CDR2 reads YYNGEE. V was pared by 0 bases and J by 5 bases, with 15 bases of the junction left unmatched. The CDR3 contains 18 residues.

This clone was observed a handful of times. This chain's CDR3 is CASSLGLANEQFF. The CDR3 coding sequence is TGTGCCAGCAGTCTCGGACTAGCTAATGAGCAGTTCTTC. The chain has TRBV27 and TRBJ2-1; 8 bases line up with TRBD2. Trimming cost V 5 bases and J 7 bases; bases outside gene matches: 4. This CDR3 comprises 13 residues. In germline, CDR1 is MNHEY, CDR2 SMNVEV (reference sequence).

This clone has a handful of counts. This chain connects TRBV5-5 to TRBJ1-1, with D uncertain. V gave up 4 bases and J gave up 0 bases, with 10 bases separating them. The CDR3 length is 14 residues. The germline CDR1 and CDR2 sequences are SGHKS and YYEKEE (reference sequence). This chain's CDR3 is CASSVGLMNTEAFF. CDR3 nucleotides: TGTGCCAGCAGCGTTGGGCTGATGAACACTGAAGCTTTCTTT.

The chain links TRBV5-1 to TRBJ1-1, with 11 positions matching TRBD1. Germline V gene data show CDR1 as SGHRS and CDR2 as YFSETQ. CDR3 length: 15 amino acids. Trimming at V came to 4 bases and at J to 6 bases, leaving 8 bases not matched to a gene. CDR3 bases: TGCGCCAGCAGCCCGCGGACAGGGGGCGCAGCTGAAGCTTTCTTT. Its protein product is CASSPRTGGAAEAFF. Looking up the rest from reference TRBV5-1 and TRBJ1-1 gives the full variable domain: KAGVTQTPRYLIKTRGQQVTLSCSPISGHRSVSWYQQTPGQGLQFLFEYFSETQRNKGNFPGRFSGRQFSNSRSEMNVSTLELGDSALYLCASSPRTGGAAEAFFGQGTRLTVV.

This rearrangement joins TRBV2 to TRBJ2-7; maybe TRBD1 (6 bases). Looked up from germline, CDR1 is SNHLY and CDR2 is FYNNEI. With 9 bases removed from V and 3 bases from J, the gap between germline ends came to 18 bases. CDR3 size: 14 residues. The CDR3 here is CASSQGQFRYEQYF. The CDR3 coding sequence is TGTGCCAGTTCCCAGGGGCAGTTTCGCTACGAGCAGTACTTC.

The chain has TRBV3-1 (or the pseudogene TRBV3-2) and TRBJ1-1; D is unclear. The germline CDR1 and CDR2 sequences are LGHDT and YNNKEL (reference sequence). V was clipped by 2 bases and J by 1 base, with 5 bases between them. This CDR3 is 13 amino acids long. The CDR3 region has the DNA TGTGCCAGCAGCCAACAGAAGAACACTGAAGCTTTCTTT. It specifies CASSQQKNTEAFF.

This sequence joins TRBV11-2 and TRBJ1-4; D ambiguous. From germline, CDR1 is SGHAT and CDR2 FQNNGV. The CDR3 is 17 residues long. Trimming shortened V by 4 bases and J by 4 bases, and 19 bases separated the two germline ends. This CDR3 reads CASSSLSAGRRNEKLFF. In DNA form, the CDR3 reads TGTGCCAGCAGCTCGCTCTCGGCAGGTCGGCGTAATGAAAAACTGTTTTTT.

The gene calls are TRBV5-1 and TRBJ1-4; D perhaps matches TRBD1 (6 bases). The germline V gene encodes CDR1 SGHRS and CDR2 YFSETQ. V was trimmed by 7 bases and J by 8 bases, leaving 27 bases between them. CDR3 length: 17 residues. CDR3: CASGPKHGGGQREKLFF. Here the CDR3 DNA reads TGCGCCAGCGGCCCGAAACACGGGGGGGGCCAAAGGGAAAAACTGTTTTTT.

The rearrangement joins TRBV3-1 (or the pseudogene TRBV3-2) to TRBJ1-2; D not resolved. V was shortened by 3 bases and J by 4 bases, with 6 bases between the two germline ends. The CDR3 is made up of 12 amino acids. Looked up from germline, CDR1 is LGHDT and CDR2 is YNNKEL (reference sequence). The CDR3 spells CASSQAGYGYTF. The CDR3 nucleotides are TGTGCCAGCAGCCAGGCAGGCTATGGCTACACCTTC.

The CDR3 protein is CASSGLAGYEQYF. CDR3 bases: TGTGCCAGCTCGGGACTAGCGGGGTACGAGCAGTACTTC. The chain has TRBV6-5 and TRBJ2-7; the match to TRBD2 covers 13 bases. With 8 bases clipped from V and 4 bases from J, the junction kept 2 bases outside the gene matches. CDR3 length: 13 amino acids. Germline loops: CDR1 MNHEY, CDR2 SVGAGI.

The V gene is TRBV19, the J gene TRBJ1-5, with a tentative D call TRBD1 (5 bases). Trimming left V 3 bases short and J 0 bases short, with 9 bases between. From germline, CDR1 is LNHDA and CDR2 SQIVND (reference sequence). CDR3 length: 15 amino acids. The CDR3 region is CASSMGPYSNQPQHF. CDR3 DNA: TGTGCCAGTAGTATGGGGCCATATAGCAATCAGCCCCAGCATTTT.

This rearrangement joins TRBV6-5 to TRBJ1-2, with D maybe TRBD1 (6 bases). In germline, CDR1 is MNHEY, CDR2 SVGAGI. V shed 6 bases and J shed 7 bases, with 15 bases lying between them. The CDR3 is 13 amino acids. CDR3 sequence (DNA): TGTGCCAGCAGGGACAACAGGGATCGTGGCTACACCTTC. It codes for CASRDNRDRGYTF.

The chain uses TRBV2 and TRBJ1-1; 7 nucleotides agree with TRBD1. The CDR3 extends over 15 amino acids. CDR1 is SNHLY and CDR2 is FYNNEI in the germline V gene. With V trimmed by 6 bases and J by 3 bases, 10 bases remained unmatched. CDR3 DNA: TGTGCCAGCAGGTCTAGACAGGGCGAAGACACTGAAGCTTTCTTT. Translating it yields CASRSRQGEDTEAFF.

This clone was found once. The chain joins TRBV18 to TRBJ2-3; the D gene is possibly TRBD2 (6 bases). V lost 0 bases and J 5 bases, leaving 12 bases between the germline ends. The CDR3 contains 15 residues. Per the germline V gene, CDR1 is KGHSH and CDR2 is LQKENI. In DNA form, the CDR3 reads TGTGCCAGCTCACCACCGGGGGGTACGGGAGATACGCAGTATTTT. Translating gives CASSPPGGTGDTQYF. The whole variable domain, filled in from reference TRBV18 and TRBJ2-3, reads NAGVMQNPRHLVRRRGQEARLRCSPMKGHSHVYWYRQLPEEGLKFMVYLQKENIIDESGMPKERFSAEFPKEGPSILRIQQVVRGDSAAYFCASSPPGGTGDTQYFGPGTRLTVL.

The chain combines TRBV2 with TRBJ2-2; 10 bases line up with TRBD1. Germline loops: CDR1 SNHLY, CDR2 FYNNEI. The CDR3 runs to 15 residues. The V gene end was trimmed by 6 bases and the J gene end by 9 bases; junction bases not matched to a gene: 10. The CDR3 reads CASRGQGVRLRELFF. CDR3 sequence (DNA): TGTGCCAGCAGAGGACAGGGGGTTCGTCTTCGGGAGCTGTTTTTT. The full variable domain, rest sourced from reference TRBV2 and TRBJ2-2, is EPEVTQTPSHQVTQMGQEVILRCVPISNHLYFYWYRQILGQKVEFLVSFYNNEISEKSEIFDDQFSVERPDGSNFTLKIRSTKLEDSAMYFCASRGQGVRLRELFFGEGSRLTVL.

The chain joins TRBV7-3 to TRBJ2-1; 7 bases line up with TRBD2. J was trimmed by 12 bases and V by 4 bases; bases with no gene match: 6. The V gene's germline CDR1 is SGHTA and CDR2 FQGTGA. This CDR3 is built from 12 residues. Here the CDR3 DNA reads TGTGCCAGCAGCTCTAAGCGGGAAAGGCAGTTCTTC. It codes for CASSSKRERQFF.

V and J are TRBV7-9 and TRBJ2-2; 13 bases map to TRBD2. The length of the CDR3 is 16 residues. After removal of 3 bases from V and 7 bases from J, the junction contained 5 bases not matched to a gene. Looked up from germline, CDR1 is SEHNR and CDR2 is FQNEAQ (reference sequence). The CDR3 loop reads CASSFGLAGAFGELFF. CDR3 sequence (DNA): TGTGCCAGCAGCTTCGGACTAGCGGGAGCTTTCGGGGAGCTGTTTTTT.

The chain is built from TRBV3-1 (or the pseudogene TRBV3-2) and TRBJ1-1, with D tentatively TRBD1 (6 bases). CDR1 LGHDT and CDR2 YNNKEL come from the germline V gene (reference sequence). This CDR3 region has 15 residues. Trimming removed 4 bases at V and 1 base at J, with 13 bases between. Here the CDR3 reads CASSRLGHQNTEAFF. CDR3 coding DNA: TGTGCCAGCAGCCGGCTGGGACACCAGAACACTGAAGCTTTCTTT.

The CDR3 reads CASSYRQGGNTEAFF. The CDR3 nucleotides are TGTGCCAGCAGTTACCGACAGGGGGGGAACACTGAAGCTTTCTTT. This rearrangement joins TRBV7-2 to TRBJ1-1, with TRBD1 matching 9 bases. The CDR3 loop spans 15 amino acids. The V and J ends lost 6 bases and 1 base, in that order; junction bases with no gene match: 6. Germline V gene sequence: CDR1 SGHTA, CDR2 FQGNSA.

The genes are TRBV10-3 and TRBJ2-7, with TRBD1 as a possible D gene (5 bases). Germline V lookup: CDR1 ENHRY, CDR2 SYGVKD. Trimming pared 3 bases from V and 10 bases from J, leaving 16 bases between. This CDR3 contains 13 residues. CDR3: CAISDLQGTLQYF. The CDR3 DNA follows: TGTGCCATCAGTGATCTTCAGGGTACTCTTCAGTACTTC.